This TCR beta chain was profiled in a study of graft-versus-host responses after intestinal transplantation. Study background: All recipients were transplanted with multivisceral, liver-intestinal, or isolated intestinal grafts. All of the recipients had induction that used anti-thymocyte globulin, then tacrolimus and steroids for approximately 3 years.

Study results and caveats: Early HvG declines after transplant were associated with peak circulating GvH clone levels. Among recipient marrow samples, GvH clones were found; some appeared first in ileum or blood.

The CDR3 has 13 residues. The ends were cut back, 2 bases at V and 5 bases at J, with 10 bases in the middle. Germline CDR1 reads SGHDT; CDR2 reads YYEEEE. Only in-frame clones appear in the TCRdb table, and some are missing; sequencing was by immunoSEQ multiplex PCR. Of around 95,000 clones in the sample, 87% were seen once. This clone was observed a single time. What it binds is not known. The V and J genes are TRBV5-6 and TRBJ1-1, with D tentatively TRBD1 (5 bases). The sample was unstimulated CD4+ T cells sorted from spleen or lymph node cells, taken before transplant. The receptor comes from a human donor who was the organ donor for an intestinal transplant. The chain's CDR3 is CASSLGTGTEAFF. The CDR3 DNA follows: TGTGCCAGCAGCTTAGGGACTGGAACTGAAGCTTTCTTT. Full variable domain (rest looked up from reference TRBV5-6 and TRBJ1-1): DAGVTQSPTHLIKTRGQQVTLRCSPKSGHDTVSWYQQALGQGPQFIFQYYEEEERQRGNFPDRFSGHQFPNYSSELNVNALLLGDSALYLCASSLGTGTEAFFGQGTRLTVV.